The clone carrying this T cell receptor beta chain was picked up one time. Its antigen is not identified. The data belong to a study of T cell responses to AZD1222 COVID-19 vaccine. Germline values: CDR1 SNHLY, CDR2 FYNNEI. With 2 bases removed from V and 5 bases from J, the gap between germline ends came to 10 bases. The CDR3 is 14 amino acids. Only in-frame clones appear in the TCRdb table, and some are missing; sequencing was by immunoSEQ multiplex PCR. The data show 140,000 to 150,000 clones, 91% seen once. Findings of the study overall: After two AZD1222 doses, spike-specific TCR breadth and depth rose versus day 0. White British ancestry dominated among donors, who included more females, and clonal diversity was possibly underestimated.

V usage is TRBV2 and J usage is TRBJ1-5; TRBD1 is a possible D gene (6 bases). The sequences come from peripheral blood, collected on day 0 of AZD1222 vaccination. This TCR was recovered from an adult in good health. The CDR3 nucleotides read TGTGCCAGCAGTGAATTGGGGGCGTATCAGCCCCAGCATTTT. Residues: CASSELGAYQPQHF.